Presented here are 18 T cell receptor beta chains from one specimen sequenced in a study of cytomegalovirus exposure and HLA in healthy donors. Amplification used 60 Vbeta primers and 13 Jbeta primers. Repertoires were generated with immunoSEQ multiplex PCR, while TCRdb's copy carries only in-frame clones and drops some. Seen here are about 95,000 clones, just under 80% observed once, and the top ten hold approximately 4%. The sample taken for sequencing was PBMCs. These receptors all stem from a woman aged 40 to 50 in good health and CMV-seropositive.

V is TRBV7-9 and J is TRBJ2-1, with 13 bases matching TRBD2. Per the germline V gene, CDR1 is SEHNR and CDR2 is FQNEAQ (reference sequence). CDR3 length: 15 residues. The J segment lost 8 bases and the V segment lost 3 bases, leaving 4 bases of the junction unmatched. CDR3: CASSLGTSGIYEQFF. CDR3 nucleotides: TGTGCCAGCAGCTTGGGGACTAGCGGGATCTATGAGCAGTTCTTC.

The rearrangement links TRBV19 to TRBJ2-7, with 7 bases fitting TRBD2. The CDR3 spans 13 residues. With V trimmed by 11 bases and J by 9 bases, 16 bases remained unmatched. Germline-derived CDR1 and CDR2 are LNHDA and SQIVND (reference sequence). Written as DNA, the CDR3 is TGTGCCTCCGCCTCTAGCGGCCCTTCGGTGCAGTACTTC. It codes for CASASSGPSVQYF.

The rearrangement uses TRBV14 and TRBJ2-7, with D tentatively TRBD2 (5 bases). The CDR3 is 15 residues long. With 2 bases removed from V and 6 bases from J, the gap between germline ends came to 17 bases. CDR1 and CDR2 (germline): SGHDN, FVKESK. The CDR3 loop is CASSQLDPSLSEQYF. The CDR3 nucleotides are TGTGCCAGCAGCCAACTAGATCCTAGCCTCTCCGAGCAGTACTTC.

The V call is TRBV11-3, the J call TRBJ2-7, with 13 bases matching TRBD2. J was trimmed by 5 bases and V by 5 bases; bases with no gene match: 3. The CDR3 consists of 14 residues. Germline V CDR1 and CDR2: SGHNT, YENEEA. CDR3 protein: CASSGLAGENEQYF. CDR3 in DNA: TGTGCCAGCAGCGGACTAGCGGGAGAAAACGAGCAGTACTTC.

The chain has TRBV7-2 and TRBJ2-5; TRBD2 matches 13 bases. The V and J ends lost 4 bases and 4 bases, in that order; junction bases with no gene match: 3. In germline, CDR1 is SGHTA, CDR2 FQGNSA. The CDR3 covers 15 residues. CDR3 in DNA: TGTGCCAGCAGCTGGGGACTAGCGGGAAGAGAGACCCAGTACTTC. This encodes CASSWGLAGRETQYF.

The chain combines TRBV5-1 with TRBJ2-3; tentative D call: TRBD2 (6 bases). Trimming cost V 2 bases and J 1 base, with 26 bases left between them. Per germline, CDR1 SGHRS and CDR2 YFSETQ. CDR3 length equals 20 residues. The CDR3 bases are TGCGCCAGCAGCTTCCCCGGGGTAGCGGCCCTAAGGGGTGGCACAGATACGCAGTATTTT. It codes for CASSFPGVAALRGGTDTQYF.

The V gene is TRBV4-1, the J gene TRBJ2-1; 9 bases are shared with TRBD2. CDR1 is MGHRA, CDR2 YSYEKL, per germline. The trim removed 1 base at V and 8 bases at J, leaving 6 bases unmatched. The CDR3 consists of 15 residues. CDR3 nucleotide sequence: TGCGCCAGCAGCCAAGTATCGCGGACTAGCGATGAGCAGTTCTTC. It encodes CASSQVSRTSDEQFF.

The rearrangement uses TRBV29-1 and TRBJ1-1; TRBD1 matches at 10 bases. V shed 4 bases, J shed 4 bases, and the junction held 3 bases outside the gene matches. The germline gives CDR1 SQVTM, CDR2 ANQGSEA. The CDR3 runs to 13 residues. In DNA, the CDR3 is TGCAGCGTTGGTGGGACAGGGGTCACTGAAGCTTTCTTT. Its protein is CSVGGTGVTEAFF.

The rearrangement uses TRBV6-8 and TRBJ2-7; 9 bases are shared with TRBD2. J gave up 3 bases and V 2 bases, and 11 bases lay outside the gene matches. The CDR3 is 17 amino acids. Germline V gene data show CDR1 as MNHGY and CDR2 as SAAAGT. The CDR3 nucleotides read TGTGCCAGCAGTTACGGCCCCTTAGCGGGAGCGAGCTACGAGCAGTACTTC. Its translation: CASSYGPLAGASYEQYF.

The chain employs TRBV27 and TRBJ2-2; 9 bases agree with TRBD2. The CDR3 is 16 amino acids. V trimming: 1 base; J trimming: 3 bases; junction bases outside the gene matches: 3. Germline CDR1 and CDR2: MNHEY and SMNVEV (reference sequence). CDR3 protein: CASSLWGGGDTGELFF. The CDR3 region has the DNA TGTGCCAGCAGTTTATGGGGCGGGGGGGACACCGGGGAGCTGTTTTTT.

This clone was seen a handful of times. CDR3 DNA: TGCGCCAGCAGCCAAGATAGGGCGGGGACCCAGTACTTC. This encodes CASSQDRAGTQYF. The chain is built from TRBV4-1 and TRBJ2-5; tentatively, D is TRBD2 (5 bases). The germline V and J ends were trimmed by 0 bases and 7 bases, with 9 bases remaining between them. CDR3 length: 13 amino acids. Germline V lookup: CDR1 MGHRA, CDR2 YSYEKL.

The chain recombines TRBV27 with TRBJ1-5, with D possibly TRBD1 on 5 matching bases. Per the germline V gene, CDR1 is MNHEY and CDR2 is SMNVEV (reference sequence). This CDR3 spans 16 amino acids. Trimming removed 6 bases from V and 0 bases from J, with 15 bases in between. The CDR3 loop is CASRSTTGYSNQPQHF. Here the CDR3 DNA reads TGTGCCAGCAGGAGTACTACAGGCTATAGCAATCAGCCCCAGCATTTT.

V gene TRBV11-3 combines with J gene TRBJ1-1; D is uncertain. The CDR3 is 11 residues long. The V and J ends lost 5 bases and 2 bases respectively, with 3 bases between them. Germline CDR1 is SGHNT and CDR2 is YENEEA. Here the CDR3 reads CASSRNTEAFF. The CDR3 DNA is TGTGCCAGCAGCCGTAACACTGAAGCTTTCTTT.

This clone was observed once. The chain couples TRBV7-9 to TRBJ2-1; 8 nucleotides align to TRBD2. The CDR3 extends over 19 amino acids. Per the germline V gene, CDR1 is SEHNR and CDR2 is FQNEAQ (reference sequence). With V trimmed by 5 bases and J by 1 base, 16 bases remained unmatched. CDR3 protein: CASSPKPLGGRRSYNEQFF. CDR3 coding DNA: TGTGCCAGCAGCCCAAAACCCCTTGGCGGGAGGCGGTCCTACAATGAGCAGTTCTTC.

V usage is TRBV6-5 and J usage is TRBJ2-1; 10 bases align to TRBD2. Germline CDR1 and CDR2: MNHEY and SVGAGI. J gave up 8 bases and V 0 bases, and 7 bases lay outside the gene matches. The CDR3 totals 16 residues. CDR3 coding DNA: TGTGCCAGCAGTTACTCTGGAGCGGGAGGGTCGGATGAGCAGTTCTTC. Its protein product is CASSYSGAGGSDEQFF.

The chain has TRBV28 and TRBJ1-5, with D possibly matching TRBD1 (5 bases). Trimming cost V 4 bases and J 1 base, with 11 bases left between them. The CDR3 is made up of 15 amino acids. The germline V gene encodes CDR1 MDHEN and CDR2 SYDVKM. In DNA, the CDR3 is TGTGCCAGCAGTTGGGGCGGCAGGAGCAATCAGCCCCAGCATTTT. Amino acid sequence: CASSWGGRSNQPQHF. Full variable domain (outside the CDR3, taken from reference TRBV28 and TRBJ1-5): DVKVTQSSRYLVKRTGEKVFLECVQDMDHENMFWYRQDPGLGLRLIYFSYDVKMKEKGDIPEGYSVSREKKERFSLILESASTNQTSMYLCASSWGGRSNQPQHFGDGTRLSIL.

To note about this clone: One end of the junction varies from germline; a read error may be responsible. This chain joins TRBV7-7 and TRBJ2-2; D remains ambiguous. There are 13 residues in the CDR3. The germline CDR1 and CDR2 sequences are SSHAT and FNYEAQ (reference sequence). CDR3 in amino acids: CASSSASAGELFF. The CDR3 DNA reads as TGTGCTAGCAGCTCAGCGTCAGCCGGGGAGCTGTTTTTT.

The J gene is TRBJ2-1, the V gene TRBV30; 9 nucleotides match TRBD1. CDR1 is GTSNPN and CDR2 is SVGIG in the germline V gene (reference sequence). The CDR3 runs 15 residues. Trimming took 5 bases from V and 3 from J; bases not matched to a gene: 8. The CDR3: CAWGPRDRDYNEQFF. DNA for the CDR3: TGTGCCTGGGGGCCCCGGGACAGGGACTACAATGAGCAGTTCTTC.